The clone carrying this TCR beta chain was picked up one time. A read error is possible here, since a much larger clone lies one base away. The CDR3 consists of 12 residues. Looked up from germline, CDR1 is SQVTM and CDR2 is ANQGSEA. TCRdb used MiXCR to reprocess the RT-PCR reads, holding one entry per CDR3 protein. The sample has more than 550,000 distinct CDR3 sequences; approximately 14% are singletons. The clonotype originates from a female donor in good health, serving as a healthy control. The chain employs TRBV29-1 and TRBJ2-7, with 11 bases that match TRBD2. The sequenced material came from memory CD4+ T cells from blood. Here the CDR3 DNA reads TGCAGCGTGACTAGCGGGACCTACCAGCAGTACTTC. Translated, it gives CSVTSGTYQQYF.